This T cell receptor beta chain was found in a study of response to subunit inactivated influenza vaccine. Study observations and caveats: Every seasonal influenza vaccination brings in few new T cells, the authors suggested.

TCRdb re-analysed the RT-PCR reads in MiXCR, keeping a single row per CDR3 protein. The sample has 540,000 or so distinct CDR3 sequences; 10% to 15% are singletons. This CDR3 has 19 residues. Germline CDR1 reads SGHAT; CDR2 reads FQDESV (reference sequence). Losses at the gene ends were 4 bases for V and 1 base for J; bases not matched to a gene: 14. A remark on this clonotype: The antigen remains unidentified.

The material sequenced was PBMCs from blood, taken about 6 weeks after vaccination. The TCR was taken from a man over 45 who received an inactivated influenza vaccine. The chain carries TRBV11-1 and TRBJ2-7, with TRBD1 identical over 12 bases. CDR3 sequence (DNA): TGTGCCAGCAGCTCCTCCCGGGACAGGGGGCCCGTAAGTTCCTACGAGCAGTACTTC. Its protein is CASSSSRDRGPVSSYEQYF.